The source of this T cell receptor (beta chain) is a study of cytomegalovirus exposure and HLA in healthy donors. Broader study findings: For presence/absence analyses, sequencing depth was assumed to be roughly uniform across donors. Sequencing artifact likely explains a cluster of highly shared sequence variants. Some TCR beta chains (164 of them) were listed as cytomegalovirus-associated.

PCR involved 60 Vbeta and 13 Jbeta primers. As originally analysed: Per a later analysis, the number of unique TCR beta chains was some 80 million, of which some 9.9 million were shared. TCRdb's copy holds only in-frame clones and misses some; the assay was immunoSEQ multiplex PCR. V and J calls and clone size are as listed in that table; D and trimming were resolved from the DNA. The repertoire consists of some 150,000 clones, with 80% to 90% occurring once and the leading ten covering over 0.65%. Trimming stripped 7 bases from V and 8 bases from J, with 9 bases between. The germline CDR1 and CDR2 sequences are MNHNY and SVGAGI (reference sequence). The CDR3 runs to 11 residues. A word on this clone: As yet, its antigen is unknown.

The material sequenced was PBMCs. This receptor was taken from a woman aged 18 to 35 in good health and CMV-seronegative. V and J are TRBV6-6 and TRBJ2-1; D is undetermined. The CDR3 spells CASTGLDEQFF. CDR3 sequence (DNA): TGTGCCAGCACCGGGTTGGATGAGCAGTTCTTC.